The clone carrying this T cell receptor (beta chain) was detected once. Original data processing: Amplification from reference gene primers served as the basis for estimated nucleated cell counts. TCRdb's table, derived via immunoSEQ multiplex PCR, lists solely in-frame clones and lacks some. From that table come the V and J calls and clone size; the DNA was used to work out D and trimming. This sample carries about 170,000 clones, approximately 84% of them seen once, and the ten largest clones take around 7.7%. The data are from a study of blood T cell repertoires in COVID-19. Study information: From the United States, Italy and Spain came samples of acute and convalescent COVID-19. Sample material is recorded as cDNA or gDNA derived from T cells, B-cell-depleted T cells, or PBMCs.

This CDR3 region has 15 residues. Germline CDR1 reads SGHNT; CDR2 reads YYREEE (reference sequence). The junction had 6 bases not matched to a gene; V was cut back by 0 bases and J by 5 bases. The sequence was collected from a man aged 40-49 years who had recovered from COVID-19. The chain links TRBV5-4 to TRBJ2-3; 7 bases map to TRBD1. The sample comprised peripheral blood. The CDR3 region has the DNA TGTGCCAGCAGCTTGGGCAGGGGGATAGGAGATACGCAGTATTTT. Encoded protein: CASSLGRGIGDTQYF.